These 24 T cell receptor beta chains share one sample of origin, sequenced in a study of breast tumors, draining lymph nodes, adjacent tissues. Via MiXCR, TCRdb re-called the multiplex PCR reads, giving one row per CDR3 protein. The sample has some 47,000 distinct CDR3 sequences; roughly 39% are singletons. Material: breast tumor tissue. The origin of the receptors is a female donor with breast cancer. Some clones in this sample may be carry-over from other donors' samples.

The table lists this clonotype with a few counts. DNA of the CDR3: TGTGCCAGCAGTGAAGGGCATCCCGGGGAGCTGTTTTTT. Translation: CASSEGHPGELFF. The gene calls are TRBV6-1 and TRBJ2-2, with D uncertain. Germline CDR1 is MNHNS and CDR2 is SASEGT. V was trimmed by 1 base and J by 6 bases, leaving 6 bases between them. The CDR3 is 13 amino acids.

Turning to this clonotype: As the CDR3 is not closed by the conserved phenylalanine or tryptophan, this likely results from a read error. CDR3 protein: CASSTTTASHEQFP. CDR3 nucleotide sequence: TGTGCCAGCAGCACTACAACAGCCTCGCATGAGCAGTTCCCC. The V and J genes are TRBV7-3 and TRBJ2-1; D unclear. The length of the CDR3 is 14 residues. The V gene's germline CDR1 is SGHTA and CDR2 FQGTGA. V was clipped by 5 bases and J by 8 bases, with 16 bases between them.

This clonotype showed up just once. V gene TRBV12-3 or TRBV12-4 combines with J gene TRBJ1-1; D gene unclear. V shed 7 bases and J shed 10 bases, with 22 bases lying between them. The CDR3 is made up of 14 amino acids. CDR3 nucleotide sequence: TGTGCCAGCACCCTAGGACTGATGCGCGTAGGAGCTTTCTTT. This gives the protein CASTLGLMRVGAFF.

CDR3 amino acids: CASSQDGQGVGETQYF. In DNA form, the CDR3 reads TGCGCCAGCAGCCAAGATGGGCAGGGGGTCGGAGAGACCCAGTACTTC. The rearrangement uses TRBV4-3 and TRBJ2-5, with TRBD1 matching over 7 bases. After removal of 0 bases from V and 4 bases from J, the junction contained 8 bases not matched to a gene. CDR3 length: 16 amino acids. Germline V gene data show CDR1 as LGHNA and CDR2 as YSLEER.

Only a few counts were recorded for this clonotype. The chain links TRBV6-5 to TRBJ1-5, with TRBD1 identical over 8 bases. Germline values: CDR1 MNHEY, CDR2 SVGAGI. This CDR3 spans 17 amino acids. The V gene end was trimmed by 9 bases and the J gene end by 3 bases; junction bases not matched to a gene: 16. Here the CDR3 DNA reads TGTGCCAGAGGGCGCGACAGGGGCCCGATATTCAATCAGCCCCAGCATTTT. It is translated as CARGRDRGPIFNQPQHF.

The chain is built from TRBV11-2 and TRBJ2-5; D gene unclear. The germline V gene has CDR1 SGHAT and CDR2 FQNNGV. This CDR3 region has 16 residues. Trimming removed 1 base from V and 1 base from J, with 13 bases in between. The CDR3 spells CASSLGGRISQETQYF. CDR3 nucleotide sequence: TGTGCCAGCAGCTTAGGTGGTCGAATCAGCCAAGAGACCCAGTACTTC.

V gene TRBV7-2 combines with J gene TRBJ2-3; unclear D gene. This CDR3 contains 15 residues. V was shortened by 6 bases and J by 8 bases, with 21 bases between the two germline ends. In germline, CDR1 is SGHTA, CDR2 FQGNSA. CDR3 loop: CASSPTRISFFTQYF. CDR3 nucleotides: TGTGCCAGCAGTCCAACGAGGATCTCCTTTTTTACGCAGTATTTT.

This clonotype came up many times. This chain connects TRBV6-5 to TRBJ2-1; 7 nucleotides line up with TRBD1. J lost 8 bases, V lost 4 bases, and 11 bases had no gene match. CDR3 length: 15 amino acids. Germline-derived CDR1 and CDR2 are MNHEY and SVGAGI. The CDR3 coding sequence is TGTGCCAGCAGTTGGAAAGGGGGCGCCTGGTATGAGCAGTTCTTC. As protein: CASSWKGGAWYEQFF.

This clonotype was recorded at least ten times. The rearrangement uses TRBV6-1 and TRBJ2-1, with 8 bases identical to TRBD2. Germline V CDR1 and CDR2: MNHNS, SASEGT. The CDR3 has 16 amino acids. The V gene end was trimmed by 3 bases and the J gene end by 7 bases; junction bases not matched to a gene: 11. Here the CDR3 reads CASSDRSREGRNEQFF. The CDR3 DNA follows: TGTGCCAGCAGTGACCGGTCCCGGGAGGGCCGGAATGAGCAGTTCTTC.

This chain links TRBV29-1 with TRBJ2-3; 12 bases agree with TRBD2. J was trimmed by 4 bases and V by 4 bases; bases with no gene match: 6. From germline, CDR1 is SQVTM and CDR2 ANQGSEA. The CDR3 has 15 amino acids. The CDR3 coding sequence is TGCAGCGTTGGCAACCTAGCGGGAGGGGCAGATACGCAGTATTTT. It specifies CSVGNLAGGADTQYF.

This clonotype was detected ten times or more. This chain links TRBV6-6 with TRBJ2-2, with D maybe TRBD1 (5 bases). The V gene's germline CDR1 is MNHNY and CDR2 SVGAGI (reference sequence). The ends were cut back, 9 bases at V and 6 bases at J, with 20 bases in the middle. This CDR3 has 15 residues. CDR3 nucleotides: TGTGCCAGTCTCCCCACTGCGGAAGGGGCCGGGGAGCTGTTTTTT. Amino acids: CASLPTAEGAGELFF.

The chain employs TRBV5-1 and TRBJ2-6; 11 bases match TRBD2. Trimming took 5 bases from V and 0 from J; bases not matched to a gene: 19. This CDR3 has 22 residues. Germline CDR1 SGHRS, CDR2 YFSETQ. In nucleotides, the CDR3 is TGCGCCAGCAGTCGCGCACTAGCGGGAGTCCCCGGGCTGTGCTCTGGGGCCAACGTCCTGACTTTC. The encoded protein is CASSRALAGVPGLCSGANVLTF.

As concerns this clonotype: This could be a read error, since a much larger clone is one nucleotide away. CDR3 nucleotides: TGTGCCAGCAGCCGACGGGGATCGGATACGCAGTATTTT. Residues: CASSRRGSDTQYF. The chain recombines TRBV3-1 with TRBJ2-3; maybe TRBD2 (5 bases). Trimming stripped 4 bases from V and 6 bases from J, with 11 bases between. Germline V CDR1 and CDR2: LGHDT, YNNKEL (reference sequence). The CDR3 spans 13 residues.

By frequency in the sample, this clonotype is medium-sized (0.01 to 0.1%). The chain recombines TRBV6-1 with TRBJ1-2, with 7 nucleotides matching TRBD1. There are 14 residues in the CDR3. Trimming took 2 bases from V and 4 from J; bases not matched to a gene: 4. Germline CDR1 reads MNHNS; CDR2 reads SASEGT. This CDR3 is CASSESWDSYGYTF. The CDR3 nucleotides are TGTGCCAGCAGTGAAAGTTGGGACAGCTATGGCTACACCTTC.

About this clonotype itself: A read error is possible here, since a much larger clone lies one base away. The chain joins TRBV7-2 to TRBJ2-5; D may correspond to TRBD1 or TRBD2 (5 bases each). CDR3 length: 17 amino acids. The germline V gene has CDR1 SGHTA and CDR2 FQGNSA. V dropped 1 base and J dropped 9 bases, with 24 bases sitting between them. CDR3 nucleotides: TGTGCCAGCAGCTTAGGTTTGGGGCTATTAACCAGGGAGCCCCAGTACTTC. This sequence encodes CASSLGLGLLTREPQYF.

This clonotype occurred once. This chain connects TRBV29-1 to TRBJ2-6; either TRBD1 or TRBD2 may supply D (5 bases each). V was pared by 1 base and J by 2 bases, with 12 bases between. In germline, CDR1 is SQVTM, CDR2 ANQGSEA. The CDR3 length is 16 residues. In nucleotides, the CDR3 is TGCAGCGTTGAAGGGGGGTGGGAAGCTGGGGCCAACGTCCTGACTTTC. This codes for CSVEGGWEAGANVLTF. Combining the CDR3 with reference TRBV29-1 and TRBJ2-6 gives the whole variable domain SAVISQKPSRDICQRGTSLTIQCQVDSQVTMMFWYRQQPGQSLTLIATANQGSEATYESGFVIDKFPISRPNLTFSTLTVSNMSPEDSSIYLCSVEGGWEAGANVLTFGAGSRLTVL.

In this sample, this clonotype turned up many times. The chain uses TRBV19 and TRBJ2-7; perhaps TRBD1 as D (5 bases). The CDR3 totals 15 residues. V gave up 6 bases and J gave up 7 bases, with 22 bases separating them. Germline CDR1 reads LNHDA; CDR2 reads SQIVND (reference sequence). The DNA of the CDR3 is TGTGCCAGTAGGGAACAGGCGCTCCTAAGTTCTGAGCAGTACTTC. Its translation is CASREQALLSSEQYF.

V usage is TRBV20-1 and J usage is TRBJ2-5; TRBD2 agrees at 13 bases. The V gene's germline CDR1 is DFQATT and CDR2 SNEGSKA (reference sequence). CDR3 length equals 13 residues. The CDR3 here is CRGTSGTGETQYF. In DNA, the CDR3 is TGCAGGGGGACTAGCGGGACGGGGGAGACCCAGTACTTC.

V is TRBV20-1 and J is TRBJ1-6; TRBD1 is a possible D gene (5 bases). Germline V gene data show CDR1 as DFQATT and CDR2 as SNEGSKA (reference sequence). V dropped 6 bases and J dropped 14 bases, with 23 bases sitting between them. The CDR3 spans 14 residues. The CDR3 protein is CSADYGNTGGALHF. Here the CDR3 DNA reads TGCAGTGCAGATTACGGGAACACCGGGGGGGCCCTCCACTTT.

This clonotype turned up a few times. The chain uses TRBV4-3 and TRBJ1-1; no reliable D call. The CDR3 loop spans 13 amino acids. CDR1 is LGHNA, CDR2 YSLEER, per germline. Trimming shortened V by 0 bases and J by 10 bases, and 12 bases separated the two germline ends. The CDR3 DNA follows: TGCGCCAGCAGCCAAGAAGAAAGCTCGATAGCTTTCTTT. Its protein is CASSQEESSIAFF.

The CDR3 DNA sequence: TGTGCCAGCAGCTTCGCAGGGGTGGGGTCACCCCTCCACTTT. It codes for CASSFAGVGSPLHF. J is TRBJ1-6 and V is TRBV7-2, with D perhaps TRBD1 (6 bases). The V end was cut by 3 bases, the J end by 10 bases, with 13 bases between. CDR3 length: 14 residues. Germline V CDR1 and CDR2: SGHTA, FQGNSA.

In its sample, this clonotype was seen many times. The chain employs TRBV7-2 and TRBJ1-2; 7 nucleotides agree with TRBD1. Germline values: CDR1 SGHTA, CDR2 FQGNSA. The ends lost 7 bases at V and 7 bases at J; junction bases unmatched: 3. This CDR3 is built from 11 residues. This CDR3 is CASTGQVGYTF. The CDR3 nucleotides read TGTGCCAGCACCGGACAGGTTGGCTACACCTTC.

The chain has TRBV29-1 and TRBJ1-1; D unclear. Trimming removed 6 bases from V and 1 base from J, with 15 bases in between. From germline, CDR1 is SQVTM and CDR2 ANQGSEA. This CDR3 contains 14 residues. The CDR3 region has the DNA TGCAGCGTCTCAAGTCACGGCCAGAACACTGAAGCTTTCTTT. This encodes CSVSSHGQNTEAFF.

Ten or more counts support this clonotype. The junction departs from germline at one end; a sequencing error may be responsible. This chain connects TRBV6-5 to TRBJ1-2; D not resolved. CDR1 is MNHEY and CDR2 is SVGAGI in the germline V gene. CDR3 length: 13 amino acids. CDR3 bases: TGTGCCAGCAGTCACTCCCCTGACTATGGCTACACCTTC. Translated, it gives CASSHSPDYGYTF.